The rows below give T cell receptor beta chains drawn from one sample of a study of blood T cell repertoires in COVID-19. Method: immunoSEQ multiplex PCR; TCRdb's copy keeps in-frame clones and lacks some. The data contain approximately 160,000 clones, approximately 85% of them singletons. The sequenced sample was peripheral blood. The receptors derive from a man aged 55 to 69 who had recovered from COVID-19. Each CDR3 is given with its conserved first and last residue. The order of the fields is CDR3 DNA, CDR3 protein, V gene, D gene, clone size, J gene. The D gene is left open where the match is weak. Clone size, where shown, is once, few, many, or a class for clones that have expanded.

CDR3 DNA: TGTGCCAGCTCACGCGGGACAGGTTATAACTATGGCTACACCTTC; CDR3 protein: CASSRGTGYNYGYTF; V gene: TRBV18; D gene: TRBD1; clone size: .; J gene: TRBJ1-2
CDR3 DNA: TGTGCCAGCAGTTATCCACCCTTCGGGGGGGCTTCCTACAATGAGCAGTTCTTC; CDR3 protein: CASSYPPFGGASYNEQFF; V gene: TRBV6-2/TRBV6-3; D gene: TRBD2; clone size: .; J gene: TRBJ2-1
CDR3 DNA: TGTGCCAGCAGCGGAGATGTGTTAAGGGGCACTGAAGCTTTCTTT; CDR3 protein: CASSGDVLRGTEAFF; V gene: TRBV9; D gene: .; clone size: .; J gene: TRBJ1-1
CDR3 DNA: TGTGCCAGCAGCTTGGGGGTCGGGAGCTCCTACGAGCAGTACTTC; CDR3 protein: CASSLGVGSSYEQYF; V gene: TRBV7-9; D gene: .; clone size: .; J gene: TRBJ2-7
CDR3 DNA: TGTGCCAGCAGCTCGAGGGCCATAGGGACTGAAGCTTTCTTT; CDR3 protein: CASSSRAIGTEAFF; V gene: TRBV6-5; D gene: .; clone size: .; J gene: TRBJ1-1
CDR3 DNA: TGCAGCGTTGCGTCGCAGGGGATATACGAGCAGTACTTC; CDR3 protein: CSVASQGIYEQYF; V gene: TRBV29-1; D gene: .; clone size: .; J gene: TRBJ2-7
CDR3 DNA: TGTGCCAGCAGCCAAGGGACAGGAGGGACTGAAGCTTTCTTT; CDR3 protein: CASSQGTGGTEAFF; V gene: TRBV14; D gene: TRBD1; clone size: .; J gene: TRBJ1-1
CDR3 DNA: TGTGCCAGCAGTACACAGGGGGCTCGAGGCTACACCTTC; CDR3 protein: CASSTQGARGYTF; V gene: TRBV6-5; D gene: TRBD1; clone size: once; J gene: TRBJ1-2
CDR3 DNA: TGTGCCAGCAGTCCTGCGGACAGGTTCATGGGTGGCTACACCTTC; CDR3 protein: CASSPADRFMGGYTF; V gene: TRBV7-9; D gene: TRBD1; clone size: .; J gene: TRBJ1-2
CDR3 DNA: TGTGCCAGCAGTCCGGGGACAGGGGTCTATGGCTACACCTTC; CDR3 protein: CASSPGTGVYGYTF; V gene: TRBV6-6; D gene: TRBD1; clone size: .; J gene: TRBJ1-2
CDR3 DNA: TGTGCCAGTAGCCCAGGGGACCGGTACGAGCAGTACTTC; CDR3 protein: CASSPGDRYEQYF; V gene: TRBV19; D gene: .; clone size: .; J gene: TRBJ2-7
CDR3 DNA: TGTGCCAGCTCACCACCCCTCGAGCGGGGGGCCGGGTACGAGCAGTACTTC; CDR3 protein: CASSPPLERGAGYEQYF; V gene: TRBV18; D gene: TRBD2; clone size: .; J gene: TRBJ2-7
CDR3 DNA: TGTGCCAGCAGCCCCCCAAACAGGGGCTATGGCTACACCTTC; CDR3 protein: CASSPPNRGYGYTF; V gene: TRBV9; D gene: TRBD1; clone size: .; J gene: TRBJ1-2